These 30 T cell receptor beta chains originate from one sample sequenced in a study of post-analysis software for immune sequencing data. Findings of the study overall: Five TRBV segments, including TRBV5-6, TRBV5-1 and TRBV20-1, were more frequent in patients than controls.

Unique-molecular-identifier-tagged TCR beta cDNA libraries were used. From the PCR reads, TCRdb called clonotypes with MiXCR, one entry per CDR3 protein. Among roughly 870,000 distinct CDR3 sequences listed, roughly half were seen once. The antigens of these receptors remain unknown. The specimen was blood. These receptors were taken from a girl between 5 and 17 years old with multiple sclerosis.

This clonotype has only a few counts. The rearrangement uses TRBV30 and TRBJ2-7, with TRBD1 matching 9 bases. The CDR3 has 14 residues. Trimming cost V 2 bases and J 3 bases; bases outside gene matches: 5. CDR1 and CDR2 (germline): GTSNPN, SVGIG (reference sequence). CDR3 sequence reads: CAWSRPGQGYEQYF. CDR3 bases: TGTGCCTGGAGTAGACCGGGACAGGGCTACGAGCAGTACTTC.

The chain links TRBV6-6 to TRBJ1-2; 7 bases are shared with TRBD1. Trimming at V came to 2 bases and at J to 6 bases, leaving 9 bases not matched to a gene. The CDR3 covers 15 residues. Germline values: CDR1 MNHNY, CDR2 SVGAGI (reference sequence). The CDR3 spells CASSYANGQVNGYTF. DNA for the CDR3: TGTGCCAGCAGTTACGCAAACGGACAGGTCAATGGCTACACCTTC.

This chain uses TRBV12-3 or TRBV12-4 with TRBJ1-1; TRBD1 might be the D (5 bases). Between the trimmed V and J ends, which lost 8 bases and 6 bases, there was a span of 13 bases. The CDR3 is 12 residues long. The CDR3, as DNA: TGTGCCAGCCTGGCCTTGGGGGCTGAAGCTTTCTTT. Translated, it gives CASLALGAEAFF.

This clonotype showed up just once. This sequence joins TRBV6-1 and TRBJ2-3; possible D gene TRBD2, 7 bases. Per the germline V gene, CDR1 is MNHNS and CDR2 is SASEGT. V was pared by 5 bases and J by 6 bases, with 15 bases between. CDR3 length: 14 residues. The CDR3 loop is CASSRGGTSDTQYF. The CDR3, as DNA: TGTGCCAGCAGTAGGGGGGGCACTTCGGATACGCAGTATTTT.

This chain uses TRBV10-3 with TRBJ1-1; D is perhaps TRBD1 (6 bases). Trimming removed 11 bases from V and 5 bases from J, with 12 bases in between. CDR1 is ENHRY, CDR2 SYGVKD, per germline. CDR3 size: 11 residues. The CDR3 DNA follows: TGTGCCGCAAGGACAGCAACTGAAGCTTTCTTT. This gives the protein CAARTATEAFF.

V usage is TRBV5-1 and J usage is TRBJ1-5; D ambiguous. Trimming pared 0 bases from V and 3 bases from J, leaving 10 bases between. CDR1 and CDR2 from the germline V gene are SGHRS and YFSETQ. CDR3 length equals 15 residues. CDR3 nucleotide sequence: TGCGCCAGCAGCTTGGACGTCGGCGACAATCAGCCCCAGCATTTT. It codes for CASSLDVGDNQPQHF.

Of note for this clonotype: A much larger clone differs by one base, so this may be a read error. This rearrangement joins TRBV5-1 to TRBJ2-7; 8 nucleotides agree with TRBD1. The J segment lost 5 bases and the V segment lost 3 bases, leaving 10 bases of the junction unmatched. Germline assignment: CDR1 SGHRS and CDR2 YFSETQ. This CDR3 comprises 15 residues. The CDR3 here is CASSWAGQGLHEQYF. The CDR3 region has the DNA TGCGCCAGCAGCTGGGCCGGACAGGGTCTCCACGAGCAGTACTTC.

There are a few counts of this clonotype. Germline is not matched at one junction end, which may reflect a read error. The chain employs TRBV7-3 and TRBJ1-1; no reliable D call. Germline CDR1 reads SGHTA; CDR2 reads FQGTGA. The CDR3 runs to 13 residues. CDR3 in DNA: TGTGCCAGCAGCTTAACCAAGAACACTGAGGCTTTCTTT. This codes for CASSLTKNTEAFF.

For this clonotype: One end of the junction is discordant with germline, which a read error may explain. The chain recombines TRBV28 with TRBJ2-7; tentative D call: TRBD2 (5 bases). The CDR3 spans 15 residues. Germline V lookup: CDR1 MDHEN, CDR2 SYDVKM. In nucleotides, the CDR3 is TGTGCCAGCAGCTCGGGGTCGGCGGCTTCCTGCGAGCAGTACTTC. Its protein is CASSSGSAASCEQYF.

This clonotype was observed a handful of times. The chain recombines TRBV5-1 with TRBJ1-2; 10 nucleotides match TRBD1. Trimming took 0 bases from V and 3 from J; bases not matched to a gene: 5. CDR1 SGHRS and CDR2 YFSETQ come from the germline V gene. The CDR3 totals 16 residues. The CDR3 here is CASSLVSGTGDYGYTF. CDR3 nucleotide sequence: TGCGCCAGCAGCTTGGTCTCCGGGACAGGGGACTATGGCTACACCTTC.

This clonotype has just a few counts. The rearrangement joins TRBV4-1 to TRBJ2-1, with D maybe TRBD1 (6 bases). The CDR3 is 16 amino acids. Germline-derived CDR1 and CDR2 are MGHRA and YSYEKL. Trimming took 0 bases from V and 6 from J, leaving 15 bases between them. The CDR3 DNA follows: TGCGCCAGCAGCCAAGAAGGGACACGAACCCTCAATGAGCAGTTCTTC. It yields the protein CASSQEGTRTLNEQFF.

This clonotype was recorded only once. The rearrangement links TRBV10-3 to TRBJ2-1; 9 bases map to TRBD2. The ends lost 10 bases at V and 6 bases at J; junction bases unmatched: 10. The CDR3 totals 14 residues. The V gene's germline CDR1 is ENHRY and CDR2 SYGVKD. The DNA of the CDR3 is TGTGCCACTATGGGCCTAGCGGGGACCAATGAGCAGTTCTTC. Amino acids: CATMGLAGTNEQFF.

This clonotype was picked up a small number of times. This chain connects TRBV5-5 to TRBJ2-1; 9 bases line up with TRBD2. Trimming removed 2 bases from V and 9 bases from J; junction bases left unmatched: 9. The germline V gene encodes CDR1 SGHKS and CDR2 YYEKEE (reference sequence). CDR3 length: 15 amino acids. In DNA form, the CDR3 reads TGTGCCAGCAGCTTCGGCGGGAGGGCCCCACGTGAGCAGTTCTTC. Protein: CASSFGGRAPREQFF.

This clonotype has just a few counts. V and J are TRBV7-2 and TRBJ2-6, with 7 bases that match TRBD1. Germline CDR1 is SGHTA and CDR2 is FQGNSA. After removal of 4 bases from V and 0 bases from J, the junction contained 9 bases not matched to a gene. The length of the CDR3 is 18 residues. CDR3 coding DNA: TGTGCCAGCAGCTGGGCCGGGACAGTTCCCTCTGGGGCCAACGTCCTGACTTTC. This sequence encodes CASSWAGTVPSGANVLTF.

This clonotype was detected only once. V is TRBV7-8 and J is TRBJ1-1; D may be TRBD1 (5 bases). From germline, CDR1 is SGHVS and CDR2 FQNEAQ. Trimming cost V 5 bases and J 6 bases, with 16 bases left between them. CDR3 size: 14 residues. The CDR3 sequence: CASSIRGGNSEAFF. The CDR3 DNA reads TGTGCCAGCAGCATACGGGGCGGTAACTCTGAAGCTTTCTTT.

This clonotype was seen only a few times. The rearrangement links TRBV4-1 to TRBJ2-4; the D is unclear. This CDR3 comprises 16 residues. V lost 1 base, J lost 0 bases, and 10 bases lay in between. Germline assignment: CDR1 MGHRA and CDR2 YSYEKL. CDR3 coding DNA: TGCGCCAGCAGCCAAGGATTCCCCCTAGCCAAAAACATTCAGTACTTC. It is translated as CASSQGFPLAKNIQYF.

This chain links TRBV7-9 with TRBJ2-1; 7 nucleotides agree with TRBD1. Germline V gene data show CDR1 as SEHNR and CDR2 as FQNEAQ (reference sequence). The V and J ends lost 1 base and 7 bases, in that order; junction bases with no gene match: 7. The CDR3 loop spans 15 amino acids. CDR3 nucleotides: TGTGCCAGCAGCTTAGTGGGGGCCAGGGGGAATGAGCAGTTCTTC. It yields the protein CASSLVGARGNEQFF.

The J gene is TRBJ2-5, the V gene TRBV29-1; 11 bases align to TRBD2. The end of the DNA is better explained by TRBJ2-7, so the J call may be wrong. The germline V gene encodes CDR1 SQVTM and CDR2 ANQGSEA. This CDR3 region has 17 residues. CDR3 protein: CSVGRFGTSGLVYEQYF. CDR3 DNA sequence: TGCAGCGTCGGCCGGTTTGGGACTAGCGGTCTGGTCTACGAGCAGTACTTC.

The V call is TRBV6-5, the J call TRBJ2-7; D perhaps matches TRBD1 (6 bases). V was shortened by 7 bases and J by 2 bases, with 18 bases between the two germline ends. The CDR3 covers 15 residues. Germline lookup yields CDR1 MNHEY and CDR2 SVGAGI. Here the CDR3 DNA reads TGTGCCAGCAACGACGCCAGGGACACCACCTACGAGCAGTACTTC. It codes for CASNDARDTTYEQYF.

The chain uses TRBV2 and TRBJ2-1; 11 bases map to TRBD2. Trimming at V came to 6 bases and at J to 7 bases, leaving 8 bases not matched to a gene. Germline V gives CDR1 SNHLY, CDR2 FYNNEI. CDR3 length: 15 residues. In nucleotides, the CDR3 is TGTGCCAGCAGGAGAACTAGCGGGGGAATAAATGAGCAGTTCTTC. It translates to CASRRTSGGINEQFF. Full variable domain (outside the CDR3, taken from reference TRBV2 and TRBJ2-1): EPEVTQTPSHQVTQMGQEVILRCVPISNHLYFYWYRQILGQKVEFLVSFYNNEISEKSEIFDDQFSVERPDGSNFTLKIRSTKLEDSAMYFCASRRTSGGINEQFFGPGTRLTVL.

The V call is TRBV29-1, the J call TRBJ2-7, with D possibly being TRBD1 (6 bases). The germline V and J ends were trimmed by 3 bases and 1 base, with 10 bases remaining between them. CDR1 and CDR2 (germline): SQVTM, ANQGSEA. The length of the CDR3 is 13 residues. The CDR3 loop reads CSVEDSKSYEQYF. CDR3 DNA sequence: TGCAGCGTTGAGGACAGTAAATCCTACGAGCAGTACTTC.

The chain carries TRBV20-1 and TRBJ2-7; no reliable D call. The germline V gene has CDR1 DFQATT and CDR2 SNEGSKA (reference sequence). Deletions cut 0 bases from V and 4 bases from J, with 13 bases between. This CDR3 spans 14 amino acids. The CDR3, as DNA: TGCAGTGCTAGAGACCCCGCGTCTTTGTACGAGCAGTACTTC. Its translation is CSARDPASLYEQYF.

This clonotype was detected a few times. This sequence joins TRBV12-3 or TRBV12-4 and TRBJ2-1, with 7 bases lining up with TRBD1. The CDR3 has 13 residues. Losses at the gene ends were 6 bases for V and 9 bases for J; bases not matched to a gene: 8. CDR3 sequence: CASRNTGVGEQFF. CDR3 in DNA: TGTGCCAGCAGGAATACAGGGGTCGGTGAGCAGTTCTTC.

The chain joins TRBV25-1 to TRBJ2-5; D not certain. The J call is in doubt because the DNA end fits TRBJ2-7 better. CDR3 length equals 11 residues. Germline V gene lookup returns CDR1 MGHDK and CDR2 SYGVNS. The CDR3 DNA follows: TGTGCCAGCAGACTTGCCTACGAGCAGTACTTC. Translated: CASRLAYEQYF.

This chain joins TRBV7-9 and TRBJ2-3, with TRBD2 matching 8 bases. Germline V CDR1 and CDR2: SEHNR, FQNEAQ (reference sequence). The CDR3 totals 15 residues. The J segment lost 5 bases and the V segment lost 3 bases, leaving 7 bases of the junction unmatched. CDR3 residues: CASSFQAGVRDTQYF. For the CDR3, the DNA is TGTGCCAGCAGCTTCCAAGCGGGGGTGAGAGATACGCAGTATTTT.

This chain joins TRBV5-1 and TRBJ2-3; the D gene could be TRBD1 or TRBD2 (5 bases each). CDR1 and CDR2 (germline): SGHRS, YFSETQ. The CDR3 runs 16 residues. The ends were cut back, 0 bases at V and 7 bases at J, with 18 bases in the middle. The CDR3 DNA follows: TGCGCCAGCAGCTTGGCCCAGGGACGACACAGAAATACGCAGTATTTT. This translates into CASSLAQGRHRNTQYF. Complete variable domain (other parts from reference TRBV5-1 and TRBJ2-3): KAGVTQTPRYLIKTRGQQVTLSCSPISGHRSVSWYQQTPGQGLQFLFEYFSETQRNKGNFPGRFSGRQFSNSRSEMNVSTLELGDSALYLCASSLAQGRHRNTQYFGPGTRLTVL.

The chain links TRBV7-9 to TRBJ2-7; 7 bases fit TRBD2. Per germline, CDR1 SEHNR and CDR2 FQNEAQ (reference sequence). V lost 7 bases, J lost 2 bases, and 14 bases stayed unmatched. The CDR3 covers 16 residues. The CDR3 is CASTMTRSSGPYEQYF. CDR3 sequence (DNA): TGTGCCAGCACCATGACCCGATCTAGCGGCCCCTACGAGCAGTACTTC.

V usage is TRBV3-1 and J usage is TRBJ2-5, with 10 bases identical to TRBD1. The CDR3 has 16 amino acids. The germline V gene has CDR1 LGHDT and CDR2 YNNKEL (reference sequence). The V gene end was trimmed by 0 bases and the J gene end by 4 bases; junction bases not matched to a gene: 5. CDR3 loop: CASSQDRQGAGETQYF. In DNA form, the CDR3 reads TGTGCCAGCAGCCAAGATCGACAGGGGGCCGGAGAGACCCAGTACTTC.

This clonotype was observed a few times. CDR3 loop: CSVYGRGYEQYF. The CDR3 coding sequence is TGCAGCGTCTACGGGAGAGGGTACGAGCAGTACTTC. The chain is built from TRBV29-1 and TRBJ2-7, with a weak D call TRBD2 (6 bases). This CDR3 is built from 12 residues. Trimming shortened V by 6 bases and J by 4 bases, and 13 bases separated the two germline ends. In germline, CDR1 is SQVTM, CDR2 ANQGSEA.

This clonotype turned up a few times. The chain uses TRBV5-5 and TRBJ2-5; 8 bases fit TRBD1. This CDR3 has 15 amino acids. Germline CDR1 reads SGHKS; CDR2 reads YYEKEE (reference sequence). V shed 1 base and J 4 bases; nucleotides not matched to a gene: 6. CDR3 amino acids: CASSLRPGGGETQYF. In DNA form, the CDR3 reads TGTGCCAGCAGCTTGAGGCCAGGGGGCGGAGAGACCCAGTACTTC.